This TCR beta chain was found in a study of OX40 agonist ivuxolimab in advanced cancers. Study observations and caveats: Normalized expansion of T-cell clones was also low for some nonresponders. Partial responders receiving 0.1-3.0 mg/kg showed among the lowest clonal expansion.

Clones were read by immunoSEQ multiplex PCR, and TCRdb kept only the in-frame ones, dropping some. The sample holds about 76,000 clones; 70% to 90% are singletons and the top ten take under 2%. The CDR3 totals 16 residues. Germline V gene data show CDR1 as SGHTA and CDR2 as FQGNSA. Concerning this clone: Antigen: not known. A read error may account for a junction end that differs from germline.

Exclusion applied to patients with autoimmune disease history or systemic immunosuppression. The TCR was taken from an adult with an advanced solid tumor such as melanoma, head and neck, liver or kidney cancer. The sequencing here drew on CD4+ or CD8+ T cells sorted from blood, taken in a trial of the OX40 agonist ivuxolimab. The chain employs TRBV7-2 and TRBJ1-5, with D tentatively TRBD1 (6 bases). The CDR3: CASSLYGMGGNQPQHF. The CDR3 DNA sequence: TGTGCCAGCAGCCTTTATGGTATGGGGGGCAACCAGCCCCAGCATTTT.